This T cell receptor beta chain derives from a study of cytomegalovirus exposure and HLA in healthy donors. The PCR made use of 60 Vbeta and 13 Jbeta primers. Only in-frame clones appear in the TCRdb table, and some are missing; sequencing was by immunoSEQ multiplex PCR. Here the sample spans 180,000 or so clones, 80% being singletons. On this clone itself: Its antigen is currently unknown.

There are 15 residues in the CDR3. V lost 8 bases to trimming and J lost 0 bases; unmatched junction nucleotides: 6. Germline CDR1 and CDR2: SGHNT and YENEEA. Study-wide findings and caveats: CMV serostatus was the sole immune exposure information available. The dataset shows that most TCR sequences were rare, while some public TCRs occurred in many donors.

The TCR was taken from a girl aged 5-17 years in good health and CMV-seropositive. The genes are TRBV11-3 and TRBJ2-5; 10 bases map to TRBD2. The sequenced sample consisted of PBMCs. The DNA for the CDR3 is TGTGCCAGCTCCGGCGGACTAGCGGACCAAGAGACCCAGTACTTC. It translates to CASSGGLADQETQYF.